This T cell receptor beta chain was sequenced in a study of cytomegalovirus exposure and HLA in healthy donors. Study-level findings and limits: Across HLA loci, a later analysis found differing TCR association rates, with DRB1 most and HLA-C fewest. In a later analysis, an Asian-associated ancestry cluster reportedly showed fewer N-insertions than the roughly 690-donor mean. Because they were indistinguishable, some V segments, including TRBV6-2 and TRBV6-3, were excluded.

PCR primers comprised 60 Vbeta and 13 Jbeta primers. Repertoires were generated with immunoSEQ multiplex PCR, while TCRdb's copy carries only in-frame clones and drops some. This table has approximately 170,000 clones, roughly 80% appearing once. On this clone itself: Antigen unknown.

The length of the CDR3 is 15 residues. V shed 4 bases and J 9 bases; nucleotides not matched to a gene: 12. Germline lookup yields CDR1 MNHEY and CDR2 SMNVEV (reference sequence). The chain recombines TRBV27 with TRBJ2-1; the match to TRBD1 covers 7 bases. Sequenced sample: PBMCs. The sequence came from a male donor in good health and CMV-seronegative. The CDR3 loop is CASSSDRVGQVEQFF. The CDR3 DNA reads TGTGCCAGCAGTTCCGACAGGGTTGGTCAAGTTGAGCAGTTCTTC.